This T cell receptor beta chain was documented in a study of blood T cell repertoires in COVID-19. Using immunoSEQ multiplex PCR, the repertoire was profiled, and TCRdb retains in-frame clones only, with some absent. This sample yields 35,000 to 45,000 clones, of which just over 85% are seen a single time; 59% belongs to the top ten. Trimming removed 6 bases at V and 2 bases at J, with 7 bases between. The CDR3 is 12 residues long. The germline V gene encodes CDR1 LGHDT and CDR2 YNNKEL (reference sequence). The sequence came from a man between 65 and 79 years old with acute or convalescent COVID-19. Sequencing input: peripheral blood. V usage is TRBV3-1 (or the pseudogene TRBV3-2) and J usage is TRBJ1-2; D remains unclear. The CDR3: CASSRSNYGYTF. The CDR3 nucleotides read TGTGCCAGCAGTAGATCCAACTATGGCTACACCTTC.